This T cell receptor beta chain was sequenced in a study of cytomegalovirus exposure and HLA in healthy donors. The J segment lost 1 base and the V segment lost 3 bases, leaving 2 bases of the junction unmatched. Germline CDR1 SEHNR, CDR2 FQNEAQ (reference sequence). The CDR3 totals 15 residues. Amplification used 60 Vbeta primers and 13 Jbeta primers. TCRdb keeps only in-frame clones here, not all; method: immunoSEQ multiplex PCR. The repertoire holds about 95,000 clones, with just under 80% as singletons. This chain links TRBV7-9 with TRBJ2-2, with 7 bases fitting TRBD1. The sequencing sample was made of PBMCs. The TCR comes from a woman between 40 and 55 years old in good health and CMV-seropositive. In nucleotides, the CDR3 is TGTGCCAGCAGCTTCCAGGGGGAGAACACCGGGGAGCTGTTTTTT. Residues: CASSFQGENTGELFF.